What follows are 29 T cell receptor beta chains derived from one specimen sequenced in a study of control samples from healthy donors and cancer patients (dated by TCRdb to 2020 to 2021). Libraries were made using the immunoSEQ multiplex PCR assay. TCRdb obtained this table from immuneACCESS and retained in-frame rearrangements with V and J assigned. These tables miss some clones; where compared with another copy, unresolved V genes account for less than half of the shortfall, and the remainder is unexplained. The sample table holds 89,000 or so clones, of which 80% to 90% were seen once. Together, the top ten hold around 18% of the sample. The specimen was blood. All receptors come from a man between 50 and 59 years old in good health.

This clone was found a few times. The sample holds other DNA sequences that translate to the same CDR3. V and J are TRBV29-1 and TRBJ1-3, with D possibly being TRBD1 (6 bases). Germline loops: CDR1 SQVTM, CDR2 ANQGSEA. The V end was cut by 6 bases, the J end by 4 bases, with 13 bases between. The CDR3 loop spans 13 amino acids. The CDR3 is CSVVTGSGNTIYF. In DNA, the CDR3 is TGCAGCGTCGTTACAGGGAGCGGAAACACCATATATTTT. Drawing the rest from reference TRBV29-1 and TRBJ1-3, the complete variable domain is SAVISQKPSRDICQRGTSLTIQCQVDSQVTMMFWYRQQPGQSLTLIATANQGSEATYESGFVIDKFPISRPNLTFSTLTVSNMSPEDSSIYLCSVVTGSGNTIYFGEGSWLTVV.

The rearrangement joins TRBV3-1 (or the pseudogene TRBV3-2) to TRBJ1-2, with a weak D call TRBD1 (5 bases). Germline loops: CDR1 LGHDT, CDR2 YNNKEL (reference sequence). The CDR3 runs 14 residues. The V gene lost 1 base and the J gene lost 4 bases, with 10 bases spanning the gap. The CDR3 loop is CASSQAGGIYGYTF. The DNA for the CDR3 is TGTGCCAGCAGCCAAGCTGGGGGGATCTATGGCTACACCTTC.

This chain links TRBV4-2 with TRBJ2-5; 8 bases align to TRBD2. The CDR3 loop spans 15 amino acids. The trim removed 0 bases at V and 2 bases at J, leaving 2 bases unmatched. Germline assignment: CDR1 LGHNA and CDR2 YNFKEQ. CDR3 region: CASSQDPGGQETQYF. CDR3 DNA sequence: TGTGCCAGCAGCCAAGATCCGGGGGGGCAAGAGACCCAGTACTTC.

This clone was seen only once. The chain recombines TRBV24-1 with TRBJ2-5; tentative D call: TRBD2 (6 bases). V lost 3 bases and J lost 4, with 14 bases in between. Germline V lookup: CDR1 KGHDR, CDR2 SFDVKD. This CDR3 is 15 amino acids long. The CDR3 DNA sequence: TGTGCCACCAGTGATCCCTCCGGGACTGGAGAGACCCAGTACTTC. Protein product: CATSDPSGTGETQYF.

V gene TRBV2 combines with J gene TRBJ2-1; D tentatively fits TRBD1 or TRBD2 (5 bases each). From germline, CDR1 is SNHLY and CDR2 FYNNEI. This CDR3 contains 14 residues. Between the trimmed V and J ends, which lost 6 bases and 6 bases, there was a span of 15 bases. CDR3 sequence reads: CASSEGPRLNEQFF. CDR3 bases: TGTGCCAGCAGCGAGGGACCCCGACTCAATGAGCAGTTCTTC.

The CDR3 bases are TGCAGCGTTGAATCGATCTGGGGCGCCTATGGCTACACCTTC. It yields the protein CSVESIWGAYGYTF. The chain recombines TRBV29-1 with TRBJ1-2; possibly TRBD1 for D (5 bases). Germline V CDR1 and CDR2: SQVTM, ANQGSEA. V lost 2 bases, J lost 4 bases, and 14 bases lay in between. This CDR3 is built from 14 residues.

The chain couples TRBV11-2 to TRBJ2-3; D is ambiguous. Trimming pared 1 base from V and 3 bases from J, leaving 2 bases between. CDR3 size: 12 residues. Looked up from germline, CDR1 is SGHAT and CDR2 is FQNNGV. This CDR3 is CASSLVTDTQYF. CDR3 coding DNA: TGTGCCAGCAGCTTAGTAACAGATACGCAGTATTTT.

The chain uses TRBV18 and TRBJ1-4; TRBD1 matches at 8 bases. The CDR3 covers 17 residues. J was trimmed by 0 bases and V by 3 bases; bases with no gene match: 6. Germline V gene sequence: CDR1 KGHSH, CDR2 LQKENI. CDR3: CASSPLDRGATNEKLFF. CDR3 DNA sequence: TGTGCCAGCTCACCTCTTGACAGGGGCGCAACTAATGAAAAACTGTTTTTT.

The rearrangement joins TRBV7-8 to TRBJ1-5, with 11 bases matching TRBD1. CDR3 size: 16 residues. Germline loops: CDR1 SGHVS, CDR2 FQNEAQ. V lost 5 bases and J lost 7; bases outside the gene matches: 10. The CDR3 loop is CASSTGGDRGWQPQHF. The CDR3 coding sequence is TGTGCCAGCAGCACGGGAGGGGACAGGGGGTGGCAGCCCCAGCATTTT.

This chain uses TRBV30 with TRBJ1-3; no firm D call. In germline, CDR1 is GTSNPN, CDR2 SVGIG (reference sequence). The CDR3 spans 13 residues. V was pared by 8 bases and J by 7 bases, with 18 bases between. The CDR3 DNA reads TGTGCCGGAACGAGGGTATCGGGGAACACCATATATTTT. Amino acids: CAGTRVSGNTIYF. The variable domain in full, completed from reference TRBV30 and TRBJ1-3, reads SQTIHQWPATLVQPVGSPLSLECTVEGTSNPNLYWYRQAAGRGLQLLFYSVGIGQISSEVPQNLSASRPQDRQFILSSKKLLLSDSGFYLCAGTRVSGNTIYFGEGSWLTVV.

This clone was recorded once. This chain links TRBV3-1 (or the pseudogene TRBV3-2) with TRBJ1-2; D gene ambiguous. This CDR3 is 14 amino acids long. CDR1 and CDR2 (germline): LGHDT, YNNKEL (reference sequence). V was cut by 1 base and J by 7 bases, with 13 bases left in between. This CDR3 is CASSQAGLNFGYTF. CDR3 nucleotide sequence: TGTGCCAGCAGCCAAGCGGGGTTAAATTTTGGCTACACCTTC.

This chain joins TRBV2 and TRBJ1-2, with TRBD1 matching 7 bases. The CDR3 is 15 residues long. After removal of 6 bases from V and 2 bases from J, the junction contained 9 bases not matched to a gene. Looked up from germline, CDR1 is SNHLY and CDR2 is FYNNEI. The CDR3 DNA follows: TGTGCCAGCAGACAAGACAGGGAGCGGAACTATGGCTACACCTTC. Translated, it gives CASRQDRERNYGYTF. The variable domain in full, completed from reference TRBV2 and TRBJ1-2, reads EPEVTQTPSHQVTQMGQEVILRCVPISNHLYFYWYRQILGQKVEFLVSFYNNEISEKSEIFDDQFSVERPDGSNFTLKIRSTKLEDSAMYFCASRQDRERNYGYTFGSGTRLTVV.

The V call is TRBV24-1, the J call TRBJ2-1, with 10 bases identical to TRBD2. Losses at the gene ends were 3 bases for V and 0 bases for J; bases not matched to a gene: 4. CDR1 is KGHDR, CDR2 SFDVKD, per germline. There are 17 residues in the CDR3. The CDR3 DNA reads TGTGCCACCAGTGATGAAGCGGGAGGGAACTCCTACAATGAGCAGTTCTTC. Translation: CATSDEAGGNSYNEQFF.

The chain has TRBV5-1 and TRBJ1-4; D gene ambiguous. The ends were cut back, 4 bases at V and 0 bases at J, with 7 bases in the middle. The CDR3 is 14 amino acids. Germline V CDR1 and CDR2: SGHRS, YFSETQ. CDR3 nucleotides: TGCGCCAGCAGCCCCACAACAACTAATGAAAAACTGTTTTTT. This codes for CASSPTTTNEKLFF.

This chain uses TRBV27 with TRBJ1-2; D remains unclear. Germline V gene lookup returns CDR1 MNHEY and CDR2 SMNVEV (reference sequence). The CDR3 extends over 12 amino acids. CDR3 amino acids: CPPSVGYYGYTF. Here the CDR3 DNA reads TGTCCCCCTTCCGTGGGCTACTATGGCTACACCTTC.

The rearrangement links TRBV28 to TRBJ1-2, with TRBD1 matching over 7 bases. The CDR3 covers 15 residues. V was clipped by 8 bases and J by 2 bases; unmatched bases: 11. Germline V gene lookup returns CDR1 MDHEN and CDR2 SYDVKM. CDR3 in amino acids: CASRRPGGLNYGYTF. The CDR3 region has the DNA TGTGCCAGCCGTCGGCCAGGGGGTTTGAACTATGGCTACACCTTC.

Notes on this clone: At the DNA level, this CDR3 is encoded by other sequences in the same sample as well. The rearrangement links TRBV30 to TRBJ1-2; D not certain. Germline CDR1 GTSNPN, CDR2 SVGIG (reference sequence). Deletions cut 2 bases from V and 4 bases from J, with 8 bases between. The CDR3 is 12 amino acids. CDR3 sequence reads: CAWSRPAYGYTF. The CDR3 coding sequence is TGTGCCTGGAGTCGGCCGGCCTATGGCTACACCTTC.

The chain links TRBV18 to TRBJ1-1; D not certain. This CDR3 is built from 14 residues. From germline, CDR1 is KGHSH and CDR2 LQKENI. Between the trimmed V and J ends, which lost 4 bases and 5 bases, there was a span of 14 bases. CDR3 coding DNA: TGTGCCAGCTCACTTTATCCGCGGAGGACTGAAGCTTTCTTT. This sequence encodes CASSLYPRRTEAFF.

This clone was picked up one time. This sequence joins TRBV7-8 and TRBJ1-4; the D is unclear. The germline V and J ends were trimmed by 1 base and 10 bases, with 7 bases remaining between them. Germline V gives CDR1 SGHVS, CDR2 FQNEAQ. The CDR3 consists of 12 residues. CDR3 sequence (DNA): TGTGCCAGCAGCTTAGACTTCCGAAAACTGTTTTTT. It encodes CASSLDFRKLFF.

This chain uses TRBV27 with TRBJ2-2, with D tentatively TRBD1 or TRBD2 (5 bases each). Trimming pared 0 bases from V and 6 bases from J, leaving 11 bases between. This CDR3 has 15 amino acids. Germline lookup yields CDR1 MNHEY and CDR2 SMNVEV (reference sequence). The DNA of the CDR3 is TGTGCCAGCAGTTTATCTCCAGGGAGCGCCGGGGAGCTGTTTTTT. It yields the protein CASSLSPGSAGELFF.

J is TRBJ1-2 and V is TRBV2; TRBD1 aligns across 9 bases. The junction had 3 bases not matched to a gene; V was cut back by 0 bases and J by 7 bases. Germline lookup yields CDR1 SNHLY and CDR2 FYNNEI. The CDR3 sequence is 14 residues long. CDR3 nucleotides: TGTGCCAGCAGTGAAGCGGAGGACAGGGGTGGCTACACCTTC. Translating it yields CASSEAEDRGGYTF. The full variable domain, completed using reference TRBV2 and TRBJ1-2, is EPEVTQTPSHQVTQMGQEVILRCVPISNHLYFYWYRQILGQKVEFLVSFYNNEISEKSEIFDDQFSVERPDGSNFTLKIRSTKLEDSAMYFCASSEAEDRGGYTFGSGTRLTVV.

The chain uses TRBV3-1 (or the pseudogene TRBV3-2) and TRBJ1-1, with D tentatively TRBD1 (5 bases). This CDR3 is 13 amino acids long. V was shortened by 6 bases and J by 2 bases, with 10 bases between the two germline ends. The germline gives CDR1 LGHDT, CDR2 YNNKEL (reference sequence). CDR3 region: CASRGESNTEAFF. CDR3 nucleotides: TGTGCCAGCAGGGGGGAGTCTAACACTGAAGCTTTCTTT.

This chain uses TRBV7-3 with TRBJ2-5; either TRBD1 or TRBD2 may supply D (5 bases each). The CDR3 loop spans 15 amino acids. Germline values: CDR1 SGHTA, CDR2 FQGTGA. V lost 5 bases and J 5 bases, leaving 18 bases between the germline ends. The CDR3 DNA sequence: TGTGCCAGCAGCCCCACGAGGGGTGGGCGGGAGACCCAGTACTTC. Residues: CASSPTRGGRETQYF.

The chain combines TRBV27 with TRBJ1-4; unclear D gene. Germline-derived CDR1 and CDR2 are MNHEY and SMNVEV (reference sequence). Trimming cost V 5 bases and J 0 bases, with 10 bases left between them. CDR3 length equals 15 residues. The CDR3 DNA reads as TGTGCCAGCAGTCCCCTTAGACCAACTAATGAAAAACTGTTTTTT. It is translated as CASSPLRPTNEKLFF.

The chain is built from TRBV11-1 and TRBJ2-5; D unclear. Trimming left V 4 bases short and J 9 bases short, with 15 bases between. The CDR3 runs 13 residues. Germline V CDR1 and CDR2: SGHAT, FQDESV (reference sequence). CDR3 loop: CASSSGGPWAQYF. The DNA for the CDR3 is TGTGCCAGCAGCTCAGGCGGCCCCTGGGCCCAGTACTTC.

The J gene is TRBJ2-7, the V gene TRBV9, with TRBD2 identical over 10 bases. Germline lookup yields CDR1 SGDLS and CDR2 YYNGEE. The CDR3 length is 15 residues. V lost 4 bases, J lost 0 bases, and 4 bases stayed unmatched. In DNA, the CDR3 is TGTGCCAGCAGCCTCAGCGGGGGGGGCTCCTACGAGCAGTACTTC. This translates into CASSLSGGGSYEQYF.

The CDR3 spells CASSLGAASSYNEQFF. The CDR3 DNA reads as TGTGCCAGCAGCTTGGGGGCGGCGAGCTCCTACAATGAGCAGTTCTTC. V and J are TRBV5-4 and TRBJ2-1; D unclear. The CDR3 has 16 residues. V was cut by 0 bases and J by 0 bases, with 10 bases left in between. In germline, CDR1 is SGHNT, CDR2 YYREEE (reference sequence).

The CDR3 is CASSRGGQGWAKNIQYF. Written as DNA, the CDR3 is TGCGCCAGCAGCCGAGGGGGGCAGGGGTGGGCCAAAAACATTCAGTACTTC. The chain carries TRBV4-1 and TRBJ2-4; tentatively, D is TRBD1 or TRBD2 (6 bases each). Germline lookup yields CDR1 MGHRA and CDR2 YSYEKL. This CDR3 has 17 amino acids. Trimming pared 4 bases from V and 1 base from J, leaving 17 bases between.

The V call is TRBV13, the J call TRBJ2-1; 13 bases fit TRBD2. Germline CDR1 reads PRHDT; CDR2 reads FYEKMQ (reference sequence). With V trimmed by 8 bases and J by 8 bases, 18 bases remained unmatched. The CDR3 has 18 amino acids. The CDR3 sequence: CASSIGQGRTSGSDEQFF. The CDR3 region has the DNA TGTGCCAGCTCCATCGGGCAGGGGAGGACTAGCGGGAGCGATGAGCAGTTCTTC.